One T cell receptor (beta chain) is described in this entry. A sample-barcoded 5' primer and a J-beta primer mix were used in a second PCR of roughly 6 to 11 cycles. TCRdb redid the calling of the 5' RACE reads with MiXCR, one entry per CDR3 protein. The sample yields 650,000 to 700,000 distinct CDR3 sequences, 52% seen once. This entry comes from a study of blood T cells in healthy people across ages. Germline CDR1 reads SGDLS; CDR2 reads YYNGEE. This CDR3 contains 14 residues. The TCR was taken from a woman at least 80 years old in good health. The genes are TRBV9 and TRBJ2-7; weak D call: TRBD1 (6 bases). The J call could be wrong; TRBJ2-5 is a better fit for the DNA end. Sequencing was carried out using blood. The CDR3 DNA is TGTGCCAGCAGCGTAGAAGGGGGTCTGGAGACCCAGTACTTC. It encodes CASSVEGGLETQYF.